This is a list of T cell receptor beta chains from one sample in a study of T cells in Graves' hyperthyroidism and ophthalmopathy. TCRdb analysed the multiplex PCR reads with MiXCR anew, one entry per CDR3 protein. The top ten hold approximately 50% of the sample, which has hundreds of thousands of distinct CDR3 sequences, nearly 20% seen once. Specimen: blood. The source is a man aged 40-50 years with Graves' ophthalmopathy. Both conserved end residues are part of each CDR3. Each record gives: CDR3 protein, CDR3 DNA, J gene, clone size, V gene, D gene. A D gene is named only where the DNA matches it firmly. Clone size is stated in some rows and not others, as once, few, many or a class when expanded.

CDR3: CASSQDNTGELFF
DNA: TGTGCCAGCAGCCAAGATAACACCGGGGAGCTGTTTTTT
J: TRBJ2-2
size: few
V: TRBV3-1
D: NA

CDR3: CASSEYPRGSKNIQYF
DNA: TGCGCCAGCAGCGAGTACCCTCGCGGATCCAAAAACATTCAGTACTTC
J: TRBJ2-4
size: NA
V: TRBV5-1
D: NA

CDR3: CASSLDLQAENIQYF
DNA: TGTGCCAGCAGCTTAGATTTACAGGCGGAAAACATTCAGTACTTC
J: TRBJ2-4
size: many
V: TRBV11-2
D: NA

CDR3: CSANHDSHYEQYF
DNA: TGCAGTGCTAACCATGACAGCCACTACGAGCAGTACTTC
J: TRBJ2-7
size: NA
V: TRBV20-1
D: NA

CDR3: CSARDFRTGFNEQFF
DNA: TGCAGTGCTAGAGATTTTAGGACTGGATTCAATGAGCAGTTCTTC
J: TRBJ2-1
size: many
V: TRBV20-1
D: NA

CDR3: CASSPQGGANEKLFF
DNA: TGTGCCAGCTCACCGCAAGGAGGGGCAAATGAAAAACTGTTTTTT
J: TRBJ1-4
size: NA
V: TRBV18
D: NA

CDR3: CASRPRGTSGRALNTDTQYF
DNA: TGTGCCAGCAGACCACGGGGGACTAGCGGGAGGGCCTTGAACACAGATACGCAGTATTTT
J: TRBJ2-3
size: NA
V: TRBV6-6
D: TRBD2

CDR3: CAWGPGGYGYTF
DNA: TGTGCCTGGGGCCCCGGGGGCTATGGCTACACCTTC
J: TRBJ1-2
size: NA
V: TRBV30
D: NA

CDR3: CASSRAGVPYEQYF
DNA: TGTGCCAGCAGTAGGGCAGGGGTTCCCTACGAGCAGTACTTC
J: TRBJ2-7
size: NA
V: TRBV28
D: NA

CDR3: CASRDRGGTDTQYF
DNA: TGTGCCAGCAGGGACAGGGGCGGCACAGATACGCAGTATTTT
J: TRBJ2-3
size: few
V: TRBV28
D: TRBD1

CDR3: CASSSGLAAGLETQYF
DNA: TGTGCCAGCAGTTCAGGACTAGCGGCCGGCCTAGAGACCCAGTACTTC
J: TRBJ2-5
size: few
V: TRBV27
D: TRBD2

CDR3: CASSLARTRTRSDTQYF
DNA: TGTGCCAGCAGCTTGGCACGTACTAGAACCCGCTCAGATACGCAGTATTTT
J: TRBJ2-3
size: NA
V: TRBV5-8
D: NA

CDR3: CATKSGTVLGDTQYF
DNA: TGTGCCACCAAGTCCGGGACTGTTTTGGGAGATACGCAGTATTTT
J: TRBJ2-3
size: NA
V: TRBV11-2
D: NA

CDR3: CASTGCGNQPQHF
DNA: TGTGCCAGCACAGGCTGCGGCAATCAGCCCCAGCATTTT
J: TRBJ1-5
size: NA
V: TRBV19
D: NA

CDR3: CASSGRSSGNTIYF
DNA: TGTGCCAGCAGCGGACGGAGCTCTGGAAACACCATATATTTT
J: TRBJ1-3
size: few
V: TRBV3-1
D: NA

CDR3: CASSPSGARGNQPQHF
DNA: TGTGCCAGCAGCCCTAGCGGGGCCCGAGGCAATCAGCCCCAGCATTTT
J: TRBJ1-5
size: few
V: TRBV7-8
D: NA

CDR3: CASSPMCMSIGLANYGYTF
DNA: TGTGCCAGCTCACCGATGTGCATGTCAATTGGGTTAGCTAACTATGGCTACACCTTC
J: TRBJ1-2
size: NA
V: TRBV18
D: NA

CDR3: CASSLTFSGEGEQYF
DNA: TGTGCCAGCAGCTTAACATTTAGCGGGGAAGGCGAGCAGTACTTC
J: TRBJ2-7
size: few
V: TRBV7-3
D: TRBD2

CDR3: CASSLGGTPTAGELFF
DNA: TGTGCCAGCAGCTTAGGGGGGACACCTACGGCGGGGGAGCTGTTTTTT
J: TRBJ2-2
size: few
V: TRBV7-9
D: NA

CDR3: CAISESQVYGYTF
DNA: TGTGCCATCAGTGAGTCGCAGGTCTATGGCTACACCTTC
J: TRBJ1-2
size: many
V: TRBV10-3
D: NA

CDR3: CASSSAVAALNTEAFF
DNA: TGCGCCAGCAGCTCCGCCGTAGCAGCCCTGAACACTGAAGCTTTCTTT
J: TRBJ1-1
size: NA
V: TRBV5-1
D: NA

CDR3: CASSPHRQGRGNQPQHF
DNA: TGTGCCAGTAGTCCCCATCGACAGGGAAGGGGCAATCAGCCCCAGCATTTT
J: TRBJ1-5
size: NA
V: TRBV19
D: TRBD1

CDR3: CASAGDPGTLLPYEQYF
DNA: TGTGCCAGCGCAGGGGACCCAGGGACCCTGTTGCCCTACGAGCAGTACTTC
J: TRBJ2-7
size: NA
V: TRBV28
D: NA

CDR3: CASSWTGTGLSYEQYF
DNA: TGTGCCAGCAGCTGGACCGGGACGGGGCTCTCCTACGAGCAGTACTTC
J: TRBJ2-7
size: few
V: TRBV7-9
D: NA

CDR3: CSARRGGSGNTIYF
DNA: TGCAGTGCTAGGAGGGGGGGCTCTGGAAACACCATATATTTT
J: TRBJ1-3
size: few
V: TRBV20-1
D: NA

CDR3: CATGGTGRNTEAFF
DNA: TGTGCCACAGGGGGGACAGGGCGGAACACTGAAGCTTTCTTT
J: TRBJ1-1
size: many
V: TRBV6-1
D: TRBD1

CDR3: CASSPSGTSFYNEQFF
DNA: TGTGCCAGCAGCCCCTCCGGGACTAGCTTCTACAATGAGCAGTTCTTC
J: TRBJ2-1
size: few
V: TRBV5-4
D: TRBD2

CDR3: CASSSGLGGRSYNEQFF
DNA: TGCGCCAGCAGCTCAGGGCTGGGGGGGAGATCCTACAATGAGCAGTTCTTC
J: TRBJ2-1
size: NA
V: TRBV5-1
D: TRBD2

CDR3: CASSWEALKASAQHF
DNA: TGTGCCAGCAGTTGGGAGGCCCTAAAAGCTTCAGCCCAGCATTTT
J: TRBJ1-5
size: many
V: TRBV28
D: NA

CDR3: CASSYGLARLKQETQYF
DNA: TGTGCCAGCAGCTACGGACTAGCACGATTGAAGCAAGAGACCCAGTACTTC
J: TRBJ2-5
size: many
V: TRBV7-8
D: TRBD2

CDR3: CSARDPGISYNSPLHF
DNA: TGCAGTGCTAGAGATCCAGGGATTTCCTATAATTCACCCCTCCACTTT
J: TRBJ1-6
size: NA
V: TRBV20-1
D: NA

CDR3: CASSLAKWGLAGGGYNEQFF
DNA: TGTGCCAGCAGCTTAGCGAAGTGGGGACTAGCGGGAGGAGGGTACAATGAGCAGTTCTTC
J: TRBJ2-1
size: many
V: TRBV7-2
D: TRBD2

CDR3: CASSFGQGGETQYF
DNA: TGCGCCAGCAGCTTCGGACAGGGAGGAGAGACCCAGTACTTC
J: TRBJ2-5
size: many
V: TRBV5-1
D: TRBD1

CDR3: CASGAPGELFF
DNA: TGTGCTAGTGGGGCGCCCGGGGAGCTGTTTTTT
J: TRBJ2-2
size: few
V: TRBV12-5
D: NA

CDR3: CASSPMDRGRFGAGELFF
DNA: TGTGCCAGCAGCCCTATGGACAGGGGGCGATTTGGGGCCGGGGAGCTGTTTTTT
J: TRBJ2-2
size: NA
V: TRBV2
D: TRBD1

CDR3: CASSFSDRAPPYEQYF
DNA: TGTGCCAGCAGCTTCTCCGACAGGGCCCCCCCGTACGAGCAGTACTTC
J: TRBJ2-7
size: few
V: TRBV9
D: TRBD1

CDR3: CASSELGGGDTHTQYF
DNA: TGTGCCAGCAGTGAATTGGGGGGCGGAGATACCCATACGCAGTATTTT
J: TRBJ2-3
size: NA
V: TRBV6-1
D: NA

CDR3: CSANEPTATDTQYF
DNA: TGCAGTGCTAACGAGCCCACCGCCACAGATACGCAGTATTTT
J: TRBJ2-3
size: many
V: TRBV20-1
D: NA

CDR3: CATSRDFSMNTEAFF
DNA: TGTGCCACCAGCAGAGATTTCAGCATGAACACTGAAGCTTTCTTT
J: TRBJ1-1
size: few
V: TRBV15
D: NA

CDR3: CASSESGRADTQYF
DNA: TGCGCCAGCAGTGAAAGCGGGCGTGCAGATACGCAGTATTTT
J: TRBJ2-3
size: NA
V: TRBV10-1
D: NA

CDR3: CASSPDSHEQFF
DNA: TGTGCCAGCAGCCCCGACAGCCACGAGCAGTTCTTC
J: TRBJ2-1
size: few
V: TRBV7-3
D: NA

CDR3: CASTETRHSYEQYF
DNA: TGTGCCAGCACCGAAACCAGACACTCCTACGAGCAGTACTTC
J: TRBJ2-7
size: few
V: TRBV6-2/TRBV6-3
D: NA

CDR3: CASSYGEVGSGNTIYF
DNA: TGTGCCAGCAGTTACGGAGAGGTTGGCTCTGGAAACACCATATATTTT
J: TRBJ1-3
size: NA
V: TRBV6-9
D: NA

CDR3: CASSEPRLSYEQYF
DNA: TGTGCCAGCAGTGAGCCACGACTTTCCTACGAGCAGTACTTC
J: TRBJ2-7
size: NA
V: TRBV2
D: NA

CDR3: CASSPAGPPYNSPLHF
DNA: TGCGCCAGCAGCCCCGCGGGACCGCCTTATAATTCACCCCTCCACTTT
J: TRBJ1-6
size: NA
V: TRBV4-1
D: NA

CDR3: CSARLGTNTEAFF
DNA: TGCAGCGCCCGTCTCGGCACGAACACTGAAGCTTTCTTT
J: TRBJ1-1
size: NA
V: TRBV29-1
D: NA

CDR3: CASSLGSGGPYNEQFF
DNA: TGTGCCAGCAGCTTAGGTAGCGGGGGACCCTACAATGAGCAGTTCTTC
J: TRBJ2-1
size: many
V: TRBV7-8
D: TRBD2

CDR3: CSASRPGVSNQPQHF
DNA: TGCAGTGCTAGTCGCCCTGGGGTCAGCAATCAGCCCCAGCATTTT
J: TRBJ1-5
size: few
V: TRBV20-1
D: NA

CDR3: CASSYRGERVEAFF
DNA: TGTGCCAGCAGTTACCGGGGGGAGAGGGTTGAAGCTTTCTTT
J: TRBJ1-1
size: many
V: TRBV6-5
D: NA

CDR3: CSANRGGETDTQYF
DNA: TGCAGTGCTAACCGAGGGGGAGAGACAGATACGCAGTATTTT
J: TRBJ2-3
size: many
V: TRBV20-1
D: NA

CDR3: CASSQDRVKNIQYF
DNA: TGTGCCAGCAGCCAAGACAGGGTTAAAAACATTCAGTACTTC
J: TRBJ2-4
size: NA
V: TRBV28
D: TRBD1

CDR3: CSAREMGGPLYEQYF
DNA: TGCAGTGCTAGAGAGATGGGGGGGCCCCTCTACGAGCAGTACTTC
J: TRBJ2-7
size: many
V: TRBV20-1
D: NA

CDR3: CASSQTRSEAFF
DNA: TGTGCCAGCAGTCAAACTCGGTCTGAAGCTTTCTTT
J: TRBJ1-1
size: many
V: TRBV2
D: NA